The 10 T cell receptor beta chains presented below share a single source sample, sequenced in a study of cytomegalovirus exposure and HLA in healthy donors. PCR used 60 Vbeta primers and 13 Jbeta primers. The method was immunoSEQ multiplex PCR; TCRdb's version includes in-frame clones alone and lacks a portion of them. The sample consists of 150,000 to 200,000 clones, 55% to 75% of them appearing once. Sequencing input: PBMCs. These receptors originate from a human donor in good health.

V and J are TRBV18 and TRBJ1-4; D perhaps matches TRBD1 (5 bases). Trimming removed 5 bases at V and 8 bases at J, with 18 bases between. The CDR3 consists of 15 residues. Per the germline V gene, CDR1 is KGHSH and CDR2 is LQKENI. The CDR3 DNA is TGTGCCAGCTCATCCCTGGGGGACTCGGTGGAAAAACTGTTTTTT. Amino acids: CASSSLGDSVEKLFF.

This clone is a singleton in its sample. This sequence joins TRBV5-1 and TRBJ1-4, with 7 bases identical to TRBD1. The CDR3 loop spans 15 amino acids. V lost 6 bases to trimming and J lost 8 bases; unmatched junction nucleotides: 13. Germline CDR1 reads SGHRS; CDR2 reads YFSETQ. The CDR3, as DNA: TGCGCCAGCACCCCGGGCAGGGGGGTTCAGGAAAAACTGTTTTTT. Protein sequence: CASTPGRGVQEKLFF.

The DNA of the CDR3 is TGTGCCAGCAGCTTAGCCAGACTCAGCGGGCCGGGAAGGACTGAAGCTTTCTTT. This codes for CASSLARLSGPGRTEAFF. The genes are TRBV7-2 and TRBJ1-1, with D unresolved. This CDR3 spans 18 amino acids. Trimming took off 0 bases at V and 5 bases at J, with 22 bases between the two ends. CDR1 and CDR2 (germline): SGHTA, FQGNSA.

The genes are TRBV25-1 and TRBJ1-3; 8 positions agree with TRBD1. CDR3 length equals 15 residues. Germline V gene lookup returns CDR1 MGHDK and CDR2 SYGVNS. Losses at the gene ends were 5 bases for V and 0 bases for J; bases not matched to a gene: 3. CDR3 bases: TGTGCCAGCAGTTCGACAGGGGTCTCTGGAAACACCATATATTTT. It is translated as CASSSTGVSGNTIYF.

The rearrangement joins TRBV4-1 to TRBJ2-7, with D perhaps matching TRBD1 (6 bases). V was cut by 3 bases and J by 1 base, with 19 bases left in between. This CDR3 comprises 17 residues. CDR1 MGHRA and CDR2 YSYEKL come from the germline V gene. Written as DNA, the CDR3 is TGCGCCAGCAGCCAGGAGATTCAACCGGGACAATCCTACGAGCAGTACTTC. It encodes CASSQEIQPGQSYEQYF.

The gene calls are TRBV30 and TRBJ2-3; possible D gene TRBD1, 6 bases. Germline loops: CDR1 GTSNPN, CDR2 SVGIG (reference sequence). Trimming pared 5 bases from V and 2 bases from J, leaving 17 bases between. The CDR3 has 15 amino acids. CDR3 sequence reads: CAWGRLGGITDTQYF. For the CDR3, the DNA is TGTGCCTGGGGCCGATTAGGGGGTATCACAGATACGCAGTATTTT. Together with reference TRBV30 and TRBJ2-3, the CDR3 gives the full variable domain: SQTIHQWPATLVQPVGSPLSLECTVEGTSNPNLYWYRQAAGRGLQLLFYSVGIGQISSEVPQNLSASRPQDRQFILSSKKLLLSDSGFYLCAWGRLGGITDTQYFGPGTRLTVL.

The chain recombines TRBV7-2 with TRBJ2-3; possibly TRBD2 for D (7 bases). V was pared by 8 bases and J by 3 bases, with 12 bases between. The germline gives CDR1 SGHTA, CDR2 FQGNSA. CDR3 length: 13 amino acids. This chain's CDR3 is CASGGARTDTQYF. The CDR3 DNA reads TGTGCCAGCGGGGGGGCTAGGACAGATACGCAGTATTTT.

The chain couples TRBV5-1 to TRBJ1-6, with 9 bases lining up with TRBD1. This CDR3 is built from 14 residues. CDR1 and CDR2 (germline): SGHRS, YFSETQ. Germline trimming cut 4 bases from V and 9 bases from J; bases unmatched to any gene: 5. CDR3 sequence reads: CASSMTGGFSPLHF. CDR3 coding DNA: TGCGCCAGCAGCATGACAGGGGGTTTTTCACCCCTCCACTTT.

The rearrangement links TRBV6-1 to TRBJ2-3; 10 positions agree with TRBD2. Trimming removed 4 bases from V and 1 base from J; junction bases left unmatched: 5. Germline lookup yields CDR1 MNHNS and CDR2 SASEGT. This CDR3 spans 16 amino acids. The CDR3 DNA reads TGTGCCAGCAGTGCGATGAGCGGGGGGGGCACAGATACGCAGTATTTT. Its translation is CASSAMSGGGTDTQYF.

The V and J genes are TRBV5-5 and TRBJ1-5; D not resolved. The CDR3 covers 13 residues. Germline V gene sequence: CDR1 SGHKS, CDR2 YYEKEE (reference sequence). Deletions cut 4 bases from V and 4 bases from J, with 9 bases between. In DNA, the CDR3 is TGTGCCAGCAGCCCGGCGGCTAATCAGCCCCAGCATTTT. Translated: CASSPAANQPQHF.